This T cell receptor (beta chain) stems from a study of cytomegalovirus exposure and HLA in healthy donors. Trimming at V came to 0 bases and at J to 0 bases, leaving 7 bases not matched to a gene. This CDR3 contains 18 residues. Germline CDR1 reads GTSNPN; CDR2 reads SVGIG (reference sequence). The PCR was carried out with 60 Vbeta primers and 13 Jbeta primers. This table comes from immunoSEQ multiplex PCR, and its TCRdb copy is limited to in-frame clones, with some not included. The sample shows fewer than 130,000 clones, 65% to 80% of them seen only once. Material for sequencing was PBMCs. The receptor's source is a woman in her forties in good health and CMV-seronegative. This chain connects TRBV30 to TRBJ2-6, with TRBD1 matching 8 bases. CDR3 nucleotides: TGTGCCTGGAGTGTGAGACAGGGGACCGGCTCTGGGGCCAACGTCCTGACTTTC. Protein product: CAWSVRQGTGSGANVLTF.